This T cell receptor (beta chain) comes out of a study of T cell responses to AZD1222 COVID-19 vaccine (dated by TCRdb to about 2021). Concerning the study at large: A total of around 240 trial participants underwent TCR sequencing, of whom some 210 received two doses of AZD1222 and 26 received two doses of the MenACWY control vaccine. Trial participants were enrolled by age into 18-55, 56-69 and 70-plus year subgroups, with approximately 150, 30 and 60 TCR-sequenced participants respectively. Broad study findings and their caveats: Conclusions about previously exposed vaccinees are limited, since just 6 or 7 AZD1222 recipients were seropositive for SARS-CoV-2 at baseline. After two AZD1222 doses, spike-specific TCR breadth and depth were significantly higher than at day 0 and than in MenACWY recipients. Reportedly, almost half of the unique spike-specific TCRs recognized epitopes lying outside the regions that are mutated in the B.1.351 and B.1.1.7 variants. Because no day 14 peak-response samples were available, the repertoires could be characterized only after the peak T cell response. Participants were mostly white British and included more females than males, and it was suggested by the authors that clonal diversity may have been underestimated. Vaccine-associated CD4 TCRs spanned the whole spike protein, with dominant responses in regions 160-218 and 743-854. The 56-69-year group was small, and its depth increase did not reach significance, likely because of low power.

The time point label here, explained by the study, means: baseline before first vaccination. The meaning of the sample's treatment or condition label: meningococcal conjugate vaccine given as trial control. Vaccinee samples came from UK trials COV001 and COV002, including a single-blind randomized controlled phase 2/3 trial of AZD1222 (ChAdOx1 nCoV-19) in healthy adults. For TCRbeta chain sequencing, PBMC samples were collected from trial participants at day 0 and at day 28 after the second dose. In regard to this clone: Its antigen specificity is not known. No base quality values were provided; no much bigger clone lies one nucleotide off.

The CDR3 regions of human TCRbeta chains were analyzed by immunosequencing. For the original study's pipeline: Repertoire TCRs were matched against a reference library of SARS-CoV-2-specific TCRs generated with the MIRA antigen-specificity platform. Breadth meant the fraction of unique TCRs that were SARS-CoV-2-associated, whereas depth meant the fraction of total T cells that were SARS-CoV-2-associated. Using the MIRA data, each spike-specific TCR was mapped to the spike region that the TCR reacts to and placed in a CD4 or CD8 class. Log10-transformed breadth and depth values were compared by one-way ANOVA with Sidak's multiple comparisons tests. TCRdb took over this immuneACCESS table, retaining in-frame rearrangements with V and J assigned. Such tables are incomplete; in checked studies, under half of the missing clones stem from an unresolved V gene, and the remainder is unexplained. V and J calls and clone size are as listed in that table; D and trimming were resolved from the DNA. The sample yields about 93,000 clones; roughly 89% were counted once. The ten most abundant clones make up approximately 2.8% of the sample.

The cysteine opens and the phenylalanine closes a CDR3 of 13 amino acids. This entry keeps only the CDR3 DNA: 39 bases, framed from base 1. The germline V gene encodes CDR1 SGDLS and CDR2 YYNGEE. V lost 3 bases and J lost 4 bases; the stretch between them is 10 bases long. The sequence derives from an adult in good health. The sequencing here drew on peripheral blood, taken on day 0 of MenACWY control vaccination. This chain joins TRBV9 to TRBJ1-1; no D gene is confidently identified. The DNA reads as follows: TGTGCCAGCAGCGAAGACCCCGGCACTGAAGCTTTCTTT. It is translated as CASSEDPGTEAFF.